The 28 T cell receptor beta chains reported below all come from one sample, sequenced in a study of vaccination effects on CD4 cells after COVID-19. Profiled with immunoSEQ multiplex PCR; TCRdb holds only in-frame clones, not every one. Here the sample spans some 15,000 clones, around 64% being singletons. Expansion of antigen-specific CD4+ T cells with viral peptide pools was carried out by the ViraFEST assay before sequencing. An approximately ten-day culture period preceded the isolation of CD4+ T cells. Either the mRNA-1273 or the BNT162b2 vaccine was given to participants as two doses. Their cognate antigens are unknown. The sample here was CD4+ T cells from PBMCs cultured with SARS-CoV-2 spike peptides, taken after COVID-19 vaccination. The receptor set was obtained from a human donor who received a COVID-19 vaccine.

This clone has a handful of counts. The chain couples TRBV4-2 to TRBJ1-4; D not resolved. This CDR3 region has 17 residues. Germline lookup yields CDR1 LGHNA and CDR2 YNFKEQ. V gave up 1 base and J gave up 4 bases, with 16 bases separating them. The CDR3 region is CASSQGVLGAINEKLFF. The CDR3, as DNA: TGTGCCAGCAGCCAAGGGGTGTTGGGAGCGATTAATGAAAAACTGTTTTTT.

This chain connects TRBV15 to TRBJ2-7; tentative D call: TRBD2 (6 bases). This CDR3 is built from 13 residues. Per the germline V gene, CDR1 is LNHNV and CDR2 is YYDKDF (reference sequence). V shed 4 bases and J shed 3 bases, with 10 bases lying between them. The CDR3 reads CATSTGSGYEQYF. The CDR3 region has the DNA TGTGCCACCAGCACAGGTAGCGGCTACGAGCAGTACTTC.

This clone was observed a handful of times. This chain links TRBV25-1 with TRBJ1-1, with D unclear. The ends were cut back, 2 bases at V and 0 bases at J, with 4 bases in the middle. The CDR3 is 13 residues long. The germline V gene encodes CDR1 MGHDK and CDR2 SYGVNS. The CDR3 here is CASSEGLNTEAFF. The CDR3 DNA sequence: TGTGCCAGCAGTGAAGGTTTGAACACTGAAGCTTTCTTT.

The J gene is TRBJ2-7, the V gene TRBV9; tentative D call: TRBD2 (6 bases). The CDR3 length is 14 residues. Trimming left V 0 bases short and J 4 bases short, with 11 bases between. CDR1 and CDR2 from the germline V gene are SGDLS and YYNGEE. This chain's CDR3 is CASSVDSGEYEQYF. The DNA of the CDR3 is TGTGCCAGCAGCGTAGATAGCGGAGAGTACGAGCAGTACTTC.

The chain joins TRBV2 to TRBJ2-3, with TRBD2 matching over 8 bases. This CDR3 has 14 residues. Germline assignment: CDR1 SNHLY and CDR2 FYNNEI. Germline trimming cut 7 bases from V and 5 bases from J; bases unmatched to any gene: 8. The CDR3 loop reads CASTKRGPLDTQYF. DNA for the CDR3: TGTGCCAGCACCAAGCGGGGGCCCCTAGATACGCAGTATTTT.

The J gene is TRBJ1-6, the V gene TRBV7-2; D unclear. The CDR3 is made up of 12 amino acids. The germline gives CDR1 SGHTA, CDR2 FQGNSA. Trimming left V 5 bases short and J 3 bases short, with 2 bases between. CDR3 sequence: CASSGYNSPLHF. The CDR3 DNA sequence: TGTGCCAGCAGCGGCTATAATTCACCCCTCCACTTT.

The chain recombines TRBV6-5 with TRBJ2-7; D remains ambiguous. The CDR3 contains 14 residues. The germline V gene has CDR1 MNHEY and CDR2 SVGAGI. The germline V and J ends were trimmed by 8 bases and 1 base, with 15 bases remaining between them. CDR3 loop: CASSEDVRSYEQYF. CDR3 DNA sequence: TGTGCCAGCTCCGAGGACGTGAGATCCTACGAGCAGTACTTC.

V is TRBV2 and J is TRBJ1-5; tentative D call: TRBD1 (5 bases). Germline lookup yields CDR1 SNHLY and CDR2 FYNNEI. Trimming shortened V by 4 bases and J by 0 bases, and 13 bases separated the two germline ends. The CDR3 length is 16 residues. The CDR3 nucleotides are TGTGCCAGCAGTGCACAGGCGAACTATAGCAATCAGCCCCAGCATTTT. As protein: CASSAQANYSNQPQHF. The full variable domain, its missing parts supplied by reference TRBV2 and TRBJ1-5, is EPEVTQTPSHQVTQMGQEVILRCVPISNHLYFYWYRQILGQKVEFLVSFYNNEISEKSEIFDDQFSVERPDGSNFTLKIRSTKLEDSAMYFCASSAQANYSNQPQHFGDGTRLSIL.

This chain joins TRBV7-2 and TRBJ1-2, with a possible D match to TRBD1 (5 bases). The V end lost 0 bases, the J end lost 5 bases, and 10 bases lay between the germline ends. The CDR3 spans 14 residues. In germline, CDR1 is SGHTA, CDR2 FQGNSA. The CDR3, as DNA: TGTGCCAGCAGCTTAGCGTTGTCAGGGTATGGCTACACCTTC. Translated, it gives CASSLALSGYGYTF.

The V gene is TRBV19, the J gene TRBJ1-5; D possibly corresponds to TRBD1 (5 bases). Germline V gives CDR1 LNHDA, CDR2 SQIVND (reference sequence). This CDR3 comprises 17 residues. Trimming took off 3 bases at V and 2 bases at J, with 17 bases between the two ends. The CDR3 DNA follows: TGTGCCAGTAGTATCGAAGGCAGGGCATGGGGCAATCAGCCCCAGCATTTT. Translation gives CASSIEGRAWGNQPQHF.

V and J are TRBV4-1 and TRBJ1-2; D uncertain. CDR1 is MGHRA, CDR2 YSYEKL, per germline. V was clipped by 0 bases and J by 3 bases, with 17 bases between them. CDR3 length equals 17 residues. CDR3 loop: CASSQDPTRGSYYGYTF. CDR3 DNA sequence: TGCGCCAGCAGCCAAGACCCAACCCGCGGAAGTTACTATGGCTACACCTTC.

This clone was seen more than once but under ten times. The chain couples TRBV21-1 to TRBJ1-5. TRBV21-1 has pseudogene status. This CDR3 is built from 13 residues. DNA for the CDR3: TGTGCCAGCAGCAAAGAGGGGAGGGAGCCCCAGCATTTT. Amino acids: CASSKEGREPQHF.

The sample holds one count of this clone. The chain recombines TRBV4-2 with TRBJ1-3, with D uncertain. Germline assignment: CDR1 LGHNA and CDR2 YNFKEQ. V was shortened by 0 bases and J by 9 bases, with 12 bases between the two germline ends. This CDR3 comprises 14 residues. The CDR3 reads CASSQETARSTIYF. In DNA form, the CDR3 reads TGTGCCAGCAGCCAAGAGACGGCTCGATCCACCATATATTTT.

The gene calls are TRBV19 and TRBJ2-1, with a possible D match to TRBD2 (6 bases). The CDR3 totals 16 residues. Germline CDR1 reads LNHDA; CDR2 reads SQIVND (reference sequence). V lost 7 bases to trimming and J lost 2 bases, with 18 bases between them. CDR3 loop: CASKDLVGSTYNEQFF. The CDR3 DNA reads TGTGCCAGTAAGGACCTAGTCGGGAGCACCTACAATGAGCAGTTCTTC.

The V call is TRBV6-5, the J call TRBJ1-5; D remains ambiguous. This CDR3 comprises 14 residues. CDR1 and CDR2 from the germline V gene are MNHEY and SVGAGI. Trimming shortened V by 2 bases and J by 7 bases, and 12 bases separated the two germline ends. The CDR3, as DNA: TGTGCCAGCAGTTACGGGTCAGGTGGACAGCCCCAGCATTTT. This encodes CASSYGSGGQPQHF.

This chain uses TRBV6-5 with TRBJ1-2; no clear D gene. Trimming removed 0 bases from V and 5 bases from J, with 13 bases in between. Germline CDR1 MNHEY, CDR2 SVGAGI. This CDR3 spans 15 amino acids. CDR3 in DNA: TGTGCCAGCAGTTACTCACCCAGATCTGGGTATGGCTACACCTTC. This encodes CASSYSPRSGYGYTF.

The J gene is TRBJ1-3, the V gene TRBV19; no reliable D call. V was shortened by 5 bases and J by 0 bases, with 5 bases between the two germline ends. The length of the CDR3 is 13 residues. Germline CDR1 is LNHDA and CDR2 is SQIVND (reference sequence). As DNA, the CDR3 is TGTGCCAGTAGTTTTACCTCTGGAAACACCATATATTTT. Translating gives CASSFTSGNTIYF.

This sequence joins TRBV30 and TRBJ1-4; D gene uncertain. Germline loops: CDR1 GTSNPN, CDR2 SVGIG (reference sequence). The CDR3 contains 12 residues. V was clipped by 0 bases and J by 8 bases, with 7 bases between them. CDR3 amino acids: CAWSVSWEKLFF. The CDR3 DNA reads as TGTGCCTGGAGTGTAAGTTGGGAAAAACTGTTTTTT. The complete variable domain, with remaining parts taken from reference TRBV30 and TRBJ1-4, reads SQTIHQWPATLVQPVGSPLSLECTVEGTSNPNLYWYRQAAGRGLQLLFYSVGIGQISSEVPQNLSASRPQDRQFILSSKKLLLSDSGFYLCAWSVSWEKLFFGSGTQLSVL.

The rearrangement links TRBV28 to TRBJ1-5, with 7 nucleotides matching TRBD1. The CDR3 runs to 19 residues. The germline V gene has CDR1 MDHEN and CDR2 SYDVKM. V lost 5 bases to trimming and J lost 0 bases; unmatched junction nucleotides: 16. The CDR3 DNA reads TGTGCCAGCAGTCCTGTCTTGACAGGGAGGAGGTATAGCAATCAGCCCCAGCATTTT. This gives the protein CASSPVLTGRRYSNQPQHF.

The J gene is TRBJ2-7, the V gene TRBV7-9, with D possibly TRBD2 on 6 matching bases. The germline V gene has CDR1 SEHNR and CDR2 FQNEAQ (reference sequence). The CDR3 sequence is 15 residues long. The V end was cut by 6 bases, the J end by 2 bases, with 17 bases between. The CDR3 region has the DNA TGTGCCAGCAGTTTCGGGACTCCCAAGCCCTACGAGCAGTACTTC. It encodes CASSFGTPKPYEQYF.

The CDR3 coding sequence is TGTGCCTGGAGTGTAGCGGGGGAGCCCCAGCATTTT. Its translation: CAWSVAGEPQHF. The chain uses TRBV30 and TRBJ1-5; D perhaps matches TRBD1 (5 bases). Trimming stripped 0 bases from V and 8 bases from J, with 8 bases between. Germline CDR1 is GTSNPN and CDR2 is SVGIG (reference sequence). The CDR3 spans 12 residues. The complete variable domain, with remaining parts taken from reference TRBV30 and TRBJ1-5, reads SQTIHQWPATLVQPVGSPLSLECTVEGTSNPNLYWYRQAAGRGLQLLFYSVGIGQISSEVPQNLSASRPQDRQFILSSKKLLLSDSGFYLCAWSVAGEPQHFGDGTRLSIL.

This clone appeared once. The rearrangement joins TRBV5-6 to TRBJ2-3, with D maybe TRBD1 (5 bases). This CDR3 contains 16 residues. Germline V gene lookup returns CDR1 SGHDT and CDR2 YYEEEE. The V gene lost 0 bases and the J gene lost 4 bases, with 15 bases spanning the gap. CDR3 in DNA: TGTGCCAGCAGCTTGGGAACAGGCACCCGCGCAGATACGCAGTATTTT. Translating gives CASSLGTGTRADTQYF.

The chain uses TRBV20-1 and TRBJ2-4; 8 bases align to TRBD1. Losses at the gene ends were 6 bases for V and 9 bases for J; bases not matched to a gene: 4. This CDR3 comprises 11 residues. The V gene's germline CDR1 is DFQATT and CDR2 SNEGSKA (reference sequence). The CDR3 here is CSAGQEGIQYF. The CDR3 DNA reads as TGCAGTGCGGGACAGGAGGGCATTCAGTACTTC.

J is TRBJ2-5 and V is TRBV9, with unresolved D. This CDR3 has 13 amino acids. V lost 0 bases and J lost 5, with 8 bases in between. CDR1 and CDR2 from the germline V gene are SGDLS and YYNGEE. CDR3 nucleotides: TGTGCCAGCAGCGTAGGGGATCTGGAGACCCAGTACTTC. It yields the protein CASSVGDLETQYF.

The chain joins TRBV14 to TRBJ2-1; 8 bases are shared with TRBD2. Germline V gene sequence: CDR1 SGHDN, CDR2 FVKESK. V was clipped by 2 bases and J by 8 bases; unmatched bases: 8. The CDR3 loop spans 15 amino acids. The CDR3 sequence: CASSQLAGYPDEQFF. The CDR3 DNA is TGTGCCAGCAGCCAATTAGCGGGGTACCCCGATGAGCAGTTCTTC.

The chain recombines TRBV3-1 (or the pseudogene TRBV3-2) with TRBJ2-3, with TRBD1 matching over 8 bases. The CDR3 runs to 14 residues. The V segment lost 4 bases and the J segment 1 base; nucleotides outside the gene matches: 1. Germline loops: CDR1 LGHDT, CDR2 YNNKEL (reference sequence). Written as DNA, the CDR3 is TGTGCCAGCAGCCTGACAGGGGGCACAGATACGCAGTATTTT. Encoded protein: CASSLTGGTDTQYF.

V gene TRBV5-1 combines with J gene TRBJ2-7, with 10 bases identical to TRBD1. With 0 bases clipped from V and 0 bases from J, the junction kept 6 bases outside the gene matches. Germline CDR1 and CDR2: SGHRS and YFSETQ. The CDR3 sequence is 17 residues long. This CDR3 is CASSLVGTGESSYEQYF. CDR3 nucleotides: TGCGCCAGCAGCTTGGTCGGGACAGGGGAGAGCTCCTACGAGCAGTACTTC.

The gene calls are TRBV7-9 and TRBJ2-7, with 8 bases aligning to TRBD1. Trimming removed 5 bases from V and 1 base from J; junction bases left unmatched: 7. CDR1 and CDR2 (germline): SEHNR, FQNEAQ (reference sequence). CDR3 length: 15 residues. CDR3 nucleotides: TGTGCCAGCAGCCGCCTGGGGGACAGGTCCTACGAGCAGTACTTC. As protein: CASSRLGDRSYEQYF.